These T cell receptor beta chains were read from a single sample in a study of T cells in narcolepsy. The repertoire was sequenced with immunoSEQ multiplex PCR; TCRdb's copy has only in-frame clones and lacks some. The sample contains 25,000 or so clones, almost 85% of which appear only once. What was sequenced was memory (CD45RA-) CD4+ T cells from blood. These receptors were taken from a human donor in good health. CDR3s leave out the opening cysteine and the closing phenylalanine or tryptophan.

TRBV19	ASRDRDFPRYEQY
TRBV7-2	ASSLTGSSGNTIY
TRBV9	ASSARADSNEQF
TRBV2	ASSEFPTPGGNQPQH
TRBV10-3	AGGRSNTGELF
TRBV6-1	ASSALGTGDGYT
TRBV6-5	ASRTRDHYGYT
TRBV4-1	ASSQLEGGAKNIQY
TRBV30	AWGGRRITGPNTEAF
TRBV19	ASSSLAGGRGNEQF
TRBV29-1	SVGFSGGAMNTEAF
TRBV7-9	ASSQEQGGSYNEQF
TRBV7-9	ASSLALLNTGELF
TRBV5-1	ASSLGPSGGNQPQH
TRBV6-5	ASRGQVSNEKLF
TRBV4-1	ASSQDSRGLAGYNEQF
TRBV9	ASSPEGSRGNYGYT
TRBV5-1	ASSFDRGYEQY
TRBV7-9	ASSLASGTVDYGYT
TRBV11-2	ASSLVWGMGYEQY
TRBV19	ASRDRGRYEQY
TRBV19	ASSSKATPGANVLT
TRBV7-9	ASSLGQGSNQPQH
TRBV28	ASSRPGTGNYGYT
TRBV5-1	ASSLSRGGTDTQY
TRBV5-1	ASSPEGASYEQY
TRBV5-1	ASSLAGSDYRSYNEQF
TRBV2	ASRRQGGKLF
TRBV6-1	ASSHRDNYGYT
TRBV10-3	AISVFQGGNQPQH
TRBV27	ASSFPHLWTYEQY
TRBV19	ASRVSRQGGTQY
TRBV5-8	ASSLVPSGSSTDTQY
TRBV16	ASSNGAGQPQH
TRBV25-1	ASSHRGETGELF
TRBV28	ASSLGGAYGYT
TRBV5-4	ASSSEWRGETQY
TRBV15	ATSRAPGAGETQY
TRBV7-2	ASSLPAGTFLSYNEQF
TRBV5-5	ASSLGGLAGVEQY
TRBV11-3	ASSFARRVDEQF
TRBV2	ASSVEQARGGYT